Listed here is a single TCR beta chain. The record originates from a study of cytomegalovirus exposure and HLA in healthy donors. This CDR3 contains 16 residues. Germline CDR1 is LGHNA and CDR2 is YSLEER. V was pared by 4 bases and J by 4 bases, with 11 bases of the junction left unmatched. The PCR was carried out with 60 Vbeta primers and 13 Jbeta primers. Profiled with immunoSEQ multiplex PCR; TCRdb holds only in-frame clones, not every one. This table holds about 120,000 clones, roughly 82% found once. The sample comprised PBMCs. This receptor was taken from a woman aged 18 to 35 in good health and CMV-seronegative. The chain uses TRBV4-3 and TRBJ2-5; 8 bases fit TRBD2. The CDR3 loop reads CASSPPGLARAETQYF. The CDR3 DNA reads as TGCGCCAGCAGCCCCCCCGGACTAGCACGGGCAGAGACCCAGTACTTC.